Listed here is a single TCR beta chain. Its matching antigen is unknown. The study ran its PCR with 60 Vbeta and 13 Jbeta primers. Clones were read by immunoSEQ multiplex PCR, and TCRdb kept only the in-frame ones, dropping some. The sample records around 150,000 clones, around 79% being singletons. The entry originates in a study of cytomegalovirus exposure and HLA in healthy donors. Overall study: The study's early data release held roughly 91 million unique TCRs from HLA-typed donors. Study-wide points: According to an earlier analysis, most TCR beta V segments yielded productive rearrangements about 87% or about 30% of the time.

Germline V gene sequence: CDR1 LNHDA, CDR2 SQIVND (reference sequence). The CDR3 is made up of 17 amino acids. Between the trimmed V and J ends, which lost 0 bases and 7 bases, there was a span of 21 bases. This chain links TRBV19 with TRBJ1-1, with D unresolved. This clonotype was sampled from a middle-aged woman in good health and CMV-seronegative. Sequences were obtained from PBMCs. The CDR3, as DNA: TGTGCCAGTAGTATAGAAAATCACCCTGCTAGTAATGGTGAAGCTTTCTTT. This gives the protein CASSIENHPASNGEAFF.